This TCR beta chain was sequenced during a study of blood T cells in healthy people across ages. Study in general: Using template switching, researchers captured about one barcoded beta molecule for each two T cells. The study, taken as a whole, reports: In these data, TCR beta diversity tracked strongly with naive T cell percentage.

Combining a sample-barcoded 5' primer with a J-beta primer mix, a second PCR ran for 7 to 11 cycles. TCRdb analysed the 5' RACE reads with MiXCR anew, one entry per CDR3 protein. The repertoire holds around 600,000 distinct CDR3 sequences, with 40% to 50% as singletons. Germline-derived CDR1 and CDR2 are KGHDR and SFDVKD. V lost 4 bases to trimming and J lost 4 bases, with 14 bases between them. The CDR3 sequence is 15 residues long. To note about this clonotype: Its antigen is as yet unknown.

The chain combines TRBV24-1 with TRBJ2-3; D is possibly TRBD2 (5 bases). The sequencing input was blood. The receptor's source is a man aged 80 or over in good health. CDR3 protein: CATSDAAEAADTQYF. As DNA, the CDR3 is TGTGCCACCAGTGACGCAGCCGAAGCGGCAGATACGCAGTATTTT.